One sample yielded the 23 T cell receptor beta chains listed below, sequenced in a study of T cell changes during pregnancy in multiple sclerosis. Sequencing used immunoSEQ multiplex PCR; TCRdb keeps in-frame clones, though not all of them. There are 20,000 to 25,000 clones in the sample; 85% occur only once, and less than 9% lies in the top ten. Sequences were derived from CD8+ T cells from peripheral blood mononuclear cells, sampled before pregnancy. These receptors all stem from a female donor with multiple sclerosis, enrolled in a pregnancy study.

This clone is medium-sized (0.01 to 0.1%) by share. Additional DNA sequences in this sample encode the identical CDR3. The rearrangement joins TRBV29-1 to TRBJ2-7, with 7 bases lining up with TRBD1. V shed 4 bases, J shed 3 bases, and the junction held 6 bases outside the gene matches. The germline gives CDR1 SQVTM, CDR2 ANQGSEA. There are 13 residues in the CDR3. The CDR3 sequence: CSVGQGEGYEQYF. The CDR3 DNA follows: TGCAGCGTTGGACAGGGAGAGGGCTACGAGCAGTACTTC.

The V call is TRBV30, the J call TRBJ2-2; D is unresolved. The CDR3 spans 15 residues. Germline loops: CDR1 GTSNPN, CDR2 SVGIG (reference sequence). Trimming shortened V by 1 base and J by 1 base, and 10 bases separated the two germline ends. The CDR3 DNA follows: TGTGCCTGGAGTGGTTGGGCCATGAACACCGGGGAGCTGTTTTTT. Amino acids: CAWSGWAMNTGELFF.

The chain joins TRBV20-1 to TRBJ1-2; no firm D call. The CDR3 is 11 amino acids. V dropped 7 bases and J dropped 5 bases, with 11 bases sitting between them. The germline V gene has CDR1 DFQATT and CDR2 SNEGSKA (reference sequence). CDR3 region: CSVQSGYGYTF. CDR3 coding DNA: TGCAGTGTCCAATCGGGGTATGGCTACACCTTC.

The chain recombines TRBV21-1 with TRBJ2-7; the listed D gene, TRBD1, was not tested against the DNA. TRBV21-1 is designated a pseudogene. The CDR3 has 13 residues. The DNA for the CDR3 is TGTGCCACCGTACGACAGAGCTCCTACGAGCAGTACTTC. Protein: CATVRQSSYEQYF.

This chain links TRBV27 with TRBJ1-1; D is ambiguous. Deletions cut 2 bases from V and 6 bases from J, with 10 bases between. Germline CDR1 MNHEY, CDR2 SMNVEV (reference sequence). There are 13 residues in the CDR3. Here the CDR3 reads CASSLIYEAEAFF. In DNA form, the CDR3 reads TGTGCCAGCAGTTTAATCTATGAAGCTGAAGCTTTCTTT.

This clone was recorded only once. The chain uses TRBV28 and TRBJ1-5; 9 nucleotides match TRBD1. V lost 5 bases, J lost 2 bases, and 4 bases stayed unmatched. Looked up from germline, CDR1 is MDHEN and CDR2 is SYDVKM. The CDR3 spans 15 residues. The CDR3 DNA sequence: TGTGCCAGCAGTCTGGACAGGGGAGGCAATCAGCCCCAGCATTTT. As protein: CASSLDRGGNQPQHF.

The chain combines TRBV9 with TRBJ1-1; 8 nucleotides line up with TRBD1. Germline assignment: CDR1 SGDLS and CDR2 YYNGEE. J lost 3 bases, V lost 0 bases, and 7 bases had no gene match. The length of the CDR3 is 16 residues. CDR3 sequence reads: CASSVALTGADTEAFF. The DNA for the CDR3 is TGTGCCAGCAGCGTAGCTCTGACAGGGGCGGACACTGAAGCTTTCTTT. Full variable domain (missing parts from reference TRBV9 and TRBJ1-1): DSGVTQTPKHLITATGQRVTLRCSPRSGDLSVYWYQQSLDQGLQFLIQYYNGEERAKGNILERFSAQQFPDLHSELNLSSLELGDSALYFCASSVALTGADTEAFFGQGTRLTVV.

V usage is TRBV19 and J usage is TRBJ2-7, with 7 bases aligning to TRBD2. The CDR3 has 15 amino acids. The V gene end was trimmed by 3 bases and the J gene end by 1 base; junction bases not matched to a gene: 6. Germline CDR1 is LNHDA and CDR2 is SQIVND (reference sequence). CDR3 protein: CASSMRGFVSYEQYF. CDR3 nucleotides: TGTGCCAGTAGTATGCGGGGGTTCGTATCCTACGAGCAGTACTTC. Drawing the rest from reference TRBV19 and TRBJ2-7, the complete variable domain is DGGITQSPKYLFRKEGQNVTLSCEQNLNHDAMYWYRQDPGQGLRLIYYSQIVNDFQKGDIAEGYSVSREKKESFPLTVTSAQKNPTAFYLCASSMRGFVSYEQYFGPGTRLTVT.

The chain links TRBV28 to TRBJ2-7, with 7 positions matching TRBD1. Trimming removed 2 bases from V and 5 bases from J; junction bases left unmatched: 6. The germline gives CDR1 MDHEN, CDR2 SYDVKM. This CDR3 spans 14 amino acids. Here the CDR3 DNA reads TGTGCCAGCAGTTTACCACAGGGGATCCACGAGCAGTACTTC. Translated: CASSLPQGIHEQYF.

This rearrangement joins TRBV7-7 to TRBJ2-3, with D possibly TRBD2 on 6 matching bases. Germline values: CDR1 SSHAT, CDR2 FNYEAQ (reference sequence). This CDR3 has 15 residues. The V end lost 1 base, the J end lost 3 bases, and 11 bases lay between the germline ends. CDR3 in DNA: TGTGCCAGCAGCTTAGGAGCGGGCGAGACAGATACGCAGTATTTT. This translates into CASSLGAGETDTQYF.

V gene TRBV4-2 combines with J gene TRBJ1-1, with 8 bases lining up with TRBD1. The CDR3 is 14 residues long. The trim removed 6 bases at V and 6 bases at J, leaving 9 bases unmatched. The germline V gene encodes CDR1 LGHNA and CDR2 YNFKEQ. Here the CDR3 DNA reads TGTGCCAGCAGGGGGACAGGCCTTTTGTCTGAAGCTTTCTTT. It translates to CASRGTGLLSEAFF.

This clone showed up just a few times. The chain employs TRBV27 and TRBJ1-5, with D possibly being TRBD1 (5 bases). This CDR3 has 14 amino acids. Germline V gives CDR1 MNHEY, CDR2 SMNVEV (reference sequence). Trimming removed 6 bases from V and 2 bases from J, with 11 bases in between. CDR3 DNA: TGTGCCAGCAGGGTGGGGCTTGGCAATCAGCCCCAGCATTTT. Its protein product is CASRVGLGNQPQHF.

The V and J genes are TRBV6-5 and TRBJ1-2; D ambiguous. The CDR3 runs 15 residues. CDR1 MNHEY and CDR2 SVGAGI come from the germline V gene. Trimming shortened V by 6 bases and J by 2 bases, and 16 bases separated the two germline ends. The CDR3 reads CASRPGRLNNYGYTF. The CDR3 DNA is TGTGCCAGCAGGCCGGGAAGACTAAACAACTATGGCTACACCTTC.

This chain connects TRBV6-5 to TRBJ1-5, with a weak D call TRBD1 (6 bases). Per germline, CDR1 MNHEY and CDR2 SVGAGI. V lost 2 bases and J 4 bases, leaving 12 bases between the germline ends. This CDR3 region has 15 residues. DNA of the CDR3: TGTGCCAGCAGTTACGGGTACCAGGGGAATCAGCCCCAGCATTTT. Amino acids: CASSYGYQGNQPQHF.

CDR3 loop: CASSTGAVGYNEQFF. In DNA form, the CDR3 reads TGCGCCAGCAGTACAGGGGCGGTTGGGTACAATGAGCAGTTCTTC. This chain links TRBV10-2 with TRBJ2-1; TRBD1 matches at 7 bases. CDR1 is WSHSY and CDR2 is SAAADI in the germline V gene. The CDR3 runs 15 residues. J gave up 4 bases and V 5 bases, and 8 bases lay outside the gene matches.

The chain links TRBV6-1 to TRBJ2-7; 7 bases match TRBD1. This CDR3 has 17 amino acids. Per germline, CDR1 MNHNS and CDR2 SASEGT. Trimming removed 2 bases from V and 4 bases from J; junction bases left unmatched: 14. CDR3 loop: CASSELGQWAFRYEQYF. CDR3 in DNA: TGTGCCAGCAGTGAATTGGGACAGTGGGCTTTTCGGTACGAGCAGTACTTC.

The V call is TRBV9, the J call TRBJ2-2, with 7 bases identical to TRBD2. Germline CDR1 and CDR2: SGDLS and YYNGEE. The CDR3 covers 15 residues. The junction had 9 bases not matched to a gene; V was cut back by 4 bases and J by 6 bases. Here the CDR3 reads CASSPPAGDPGELFF. CDR3 in DNA: TGTGCCAGCAGCCCCCCGGCGGGAGACCCCGGGGAGCTGTTTTTT.

This chain connects TRBV18 to TRBJ1-5; 7 bases line up with TRBD1. This CDR3 spans 15 amino acids. V lost 6 bases to trimming and J lost 8 bases; unmatched junction nucleotides: 13. Germline V gives CDR1 KGHSH, CDR2 LQKENI. The CDR3 sequence: CASSRDRPTKEPQHF. CDR3 nucleotides: TGTGCCAGCTCTCGGGACAGACCAACAAAGGAGCCCCAGCATTTT.

The genes are TRBV4-1 and TRBJ1-3, with D possibly TRBD1 on 6 matching bases. The CDR3 sequence is 15 residues long. The V gene's germline CDR1 is MGHRA and CDR2 YSYEKL. The V gene lost 2 bases and the J gene lost 1 base, with 9 bases spanning the gap. The DNA of the CDR3 is TGCGCCAGCAGCCAATCTCAGGGGTCTGGAAACACCATATATTTT. It encodes CASSQSQGSGNTIYF.

This clone occurred a few times. One end of the junction does not line up with germline, which may come from a read error. V gene TRBV30 combines with J gene TRBJ1-1; TRBD1 matches 10 bases. Germline CDR1 and CDR2: GTSNPN and SVGIG (reference sequence). CDR3 length: 14 residues. CDR3 DNA: TGTGCCTGGAACCCGGGACAGGGGAACGCTGAAGCTTTCTTT. This gives the protein CAWNPGQGNAEAFF. Full variable domain (outside the CDR3, taken from reference TRBV30 and TRBJ1-1): SQTIHQWPATLVQPVGSPLSLECTVEGTSNPNLYWYRQAAGRGLQLLFYSVGIGQISSEVPQNLSASRPQDRQFILSSKKLLLSDSGFYLCAWNPGQGNAEAFFGQGTRLTVV.

The chain employs TRBV7-8 and TRBJ2-1; 7 bases are shared with TRBD1. After removal of 3 bases from V and 5 bases from J, the junction contained 4 bases not matched to a gene. CDR3 length equals 14 residues. The germline gives CDR1 SGHVS, CDR2 FQNEAQ. CDR3 sequence: CASSFWDSNNEQFF. The CDR3 DNA sequence: TGTGCCAGCAGCTTCTGGGACAGCAACAATGAGCAGTTCTTC.

The chain has TRBV14 and TRBJ2-5; possibly TRBD2 for D (6 bases). The CDR3 length is 16 residues. V was clipped by 3 bases and J by 4 bases, with 18 bases between them. Germline V lookup: CDR1 SGHDN, CDR2 FVKESK. The CDR3 nucleotides are TGTGCCAGCAGCCAGCCCCTGGACTACAGAGCAGAGACCCAGTACTTC. Amino acids: CASSQPLDYRAETQYF. Complete variable domain (other parts from reference TRBV14 and TRBJ2-5): EAGVTQFPSHSVIEKGQTVTLRCDPISGHDNLYWYRRVMGKEIKFLLHFVKESKQDESGMPNNRFLAERTGGTYSTLKVQPAELEDSGVYFCASSQPLDYRAETQYFGPGTRLLVL.

The V and J genes are TRBV11-3 and TRBJ2-1, with 7 bases aligning to TRBD1. This CDR3 is 15 amino acids long. Germline loops: CDR1 SGHNT, CDR2 YENEEA. With V trimmed by 1 base and J by 7 bases, 7 bases remained unmatched. DNA of the CDR3: TGTGCCAGCAGCTTAGTAACAGGGGAAGGGAATGAGCAGTTCTTC. Residues: CASSLVTGEGNEQFF.